This entry concerns a single T cell receptor (beta chain). Additional DNA sequences in this sample encode the identical CDR3. The data derive from a study of beta chain features in type 1 diabetes. Sequencing targeted expressed TCRB transcripts, as all isolated RNA had been reverse transcribed. Assay used: immunoSEQ multiplex PCR; TCRdb lists only in-frame clones, some missing. Counted here are 240,000 or so clones, over 65% occurring once; the ten biggest clones make up 0.053%. The CDR3 consists of 12 residues. Trimming took 0 bases from V and 4 from J, leaving 3 bases between them. In germline, CDR1 is SGHRS, CDR2 YFSETQ.

This rearrangement joins TRBV5-1 to TRBJ2-3; D unresolved. This clonotype originated in a man aged 30-40 years in good health. The sample consisted of naive CD4+ T cells from blood. CDR3 in DNA: TGCGCCAGCAGCTTGGGGTCAGATACGCAGTATTTT. It is translated as CASSLGSDTQYF.